Included here is one T cell receptor beta chain sequence, with context. The data were taken from a study of cytomegalovirus exposure and HLA in healthy donors. In the PCR, 60 Vbeta and 13 Jbeta primers were used. TCRdb's table, derived via immunoSEQ multiplex PCR, lists solely in-frame clones and lacks some. The sample includes about 150,000 clones, 73% of them seen just once. With 6 bases clipped from V and 2 bases from J, the junction kept 7 bases outside the gene matches. The CDR3 covers 14 residues. Germline-derived CDR1 and CDR2 are KGHSH and LQKENI. The chain combines TRBV18 with TRBJ2-7, with 7 bases matching TRBD1. This receptor was taken from a young woman in good health and CMV-seropositive. The sample was PBMCs. Written as DNA, the CDR3 is TGTGCCAGCTCTCTGAACAGGGGAACCTACGAGCAGTACTTC. Amino acid sequence: CASSLNRGTYEQYF.